Presented here are 28 T cell receptor beta chains from one specimen sequenced in a study of early T cells in non-severe SARS-CoV-2 infection (dated by TCRdb to the early 2020s). Receptor amplification or capture employed 5' RACE. Sequenced on a NextSeq 500. In TCRdb, the public reads were trimmed at Q25 with fastp and aligned with MiXCR, with productive beta chains retained. Entries that share a CDR3 protein sequence are merged under the most common genes and DNA. In all, the sample holds some 62,000 distinct CDR3 sequences, and more than 7% of those were seen once. The top ten hold 13% of the sample. This material consisted of whole blood, taken at baseline. The receptors shown here come from an adult who was a healthcare worker with PCR-confirmed SARS-CoV-2 infection or an uninfected control (not recorded which).

V gene TRBV6-2 or TRBV6-3 combines with J gene TRBJ2-1; maybe TRBD2 (6 bases). The CDR3 is 15 amino acids. Trimming cost V 5 bases and J 9 bases, with 20 bases left between them. Germline-derived CDR1 and CDR2 are MNHEY and SVGEGT. The DNA of the CDR3 is TGTGCCAGCAGTCCGCAAGGGACTTGGAGCGGTGAGCAGTTCTTC. This sequence encodes CASSPQGTWSGEQFF.

This clonotype was counted a few times. The chain recombines TRBV7-9 with TRBJ2-2; D could derive from TRBD1 or TRBD2 (5 bases each). Germline V gives CDR1 SEHNR, CDR2 FQNEAQ (reference sequence). The CDR3 sequence is 12 residues long. Trimming removed 11 bases at V and 4 bases at J, with 11 bases between. The CDR3: CAHLRGTGELFF. DNA of the CDR3: TGTGCCCACCTGAGGGGCACCGGGGAGCTGTTTTTT. Using reference TRBV7-9 and TRBJ2-2 for the parts outside the CDR3, the full variable domain is DTGVSQNPRHKITKRGQNVTFRCDPISEHNRLYWYRQTLGQGPEFLTYFQNEAQLEKSRLLSDRFSAERPKGSFSTLEIQRTEQGDSAMYLCAHLRGTGELFFGEGSRLTVL.

In its sample, this clonotype was seen a few times. V is TRBV5-6 and J is TRBJ1-2, with D hard to call. The CDR3 spans 14 residues. Trimming stripped 0 bases from V and 6 bases from J, with 12 bases between. The germline gives CDR1 SGHDT, CDR2 YYEEEE. CDR3 in DNA: TGTGCCAGCAGCTTGGGGTCACGCCCGAATGGCTACACCTTC. Amino acid sequence: CASSLGSRPNGYTF.

The genes are TRBV19 and TRBJ1-2; no definite D call. This CDR3 spans 14 amino acids. Germline CDR1 LNHDA, CDR2 SQIVND (reference sequence). V lost 0 bases and J lost 3, with 8 bases in between. DNA for the CDR3: TGTGCCAGTAGTATAGATTTACTGGACTATGGCTACACCTTC. This codes for CASSIDLLDYGYTF. Supplemented by reference TRBV19 and TRBJ1-2, the full variable domain reads DGGITQSPKYLFRKEGQNVTLSCEQNLNHDAMYWYRQDPGQGLRLIYYSQIVNDFQKGDIAEGYSVSREKKESFPLTVTSAQKNPTAFYLCASSIDLLDYGYTFGSGTRLTVV.

This clonotype was recorded many times. The chain recombines TRBV12-5 with TRBJ2-5; D is unclear. The CDR3 loop spans 14 amino acids. Per germline, CDR1 LGHNT and CDR2 FRNRAP. V lost 7 bases and J 5 bases, leaving 17 bases between the germline ends. CDR3 region: CASAFAEAQETQYF. As DNA, the CDR3 is TGTGCTAGTGCCTTCGCCGAAGCCCAGGAGACCCAGTACTTC.

A few counts support this clonotype. The chain has TRBV3-1 and TRBJ1-4; D is unresolved. V was cut by 3 bases and J by 7 bases, with 9 bases left in between. Germline-derived CDR1 and CDR2 are LGHDT and YNNKEL (reference sequence). The CDR3 contains 13 residues. The CDR3 DNA sequence: TGTGCCAGCAGCCACCGACAAACTGAAAAACTGTTTTTT. Translation: CASSHRQTEKLFF. The full variable domain, in which reference TRBV3-1 and TRBJ1-4 provide the parts outside the CDR3, is DTAVSQTPKYLVTQMGNDKSIKCEQNLGHDTMYWYKQDSKKFLKIMFSYNNKELIINETVPNRFSPKSPDKAHLNLHINSLELGDSAVYFCASSHRQTEKLFFGSGTQLSVL.

This clonotype was counted at least ten times. The chain employs TRBV5-8 and TRBJ2-1, with D hard to call. The CDR3 is 15 residues long. CDR1 SGHTS and CDR2 YDEGEE come from the germline V gene. The ends were cut back, 0 bases at V and 0 bases at J, with 7 bases in the middle. The CDR3 here is CASSLEGISYNEQFF. The CDR3 DNA reads as TGTGCCAGCAGCTTGGAAGGGATCTCCTACAATGAGCAGTTCTTC.

This clonotype was observed many times. This chain connects TRBV2 to TRBJ2-1; 7 bases are a match to TRBD2. Looked up from germline, CDR1 is SNHLY and CDR2 is FYNNEI. V shed 5 bases and J 2 bases; nucleotides not matched to a gene: 6. The CDR3 runs 15 residues. CDR3 residues: CASSQLALAYNEQFF. DNA of the CDR3: TGTGCCAGCAGTCAACTAGCGTTGGCCTACAATGAGCAGTTCTTC.

The chain links TRBV3-1 to TRBJ2-1, with D possibly being TRBD1 or TRBD2 (6 bases each). Trimming shortened V by 1 base and J by 8 bases, and 9 bases separated the two germline ends. The CDR3 contains 13 residues. Germline lookup yields CDR1 LGHDT and CDR2 YNNKEL (reference sequence). CDR3 bases: TGTGCCAGCAGCCAAGCGGGGGCCTATGAGCAGTTCTTC. Protein product: CASSQAGAYEQFF.

Many counts were recorded for this clonotype. The chain recombines TRBV5-1 with TRBJ2-1, with 10 bases aligning to TRBD2. The CDR3 has 13 amino acids. Germline V gives CDR1 SGHRS, CDR2 YFSETQ. After removal of 5 bases from V and 7 bases from J, the junction contained 3 bases not matched to a gene. CDR3 loop: CASSLAGVNEQFF. The CDR3 region has the DNA TGCGCCAGCAGTCTAGCGGGAGTGAATGAGCAGTTCTTC.

The sample holds a few counts of this clonotype. This sequence joins TRBV19 and TRBJ1-5; 7 bases agree with TRBD1. Germline CDR1 and CDR2: LNHDA and SQIVND (reference sequence). V was clipped by 5 bases and J by 0 bases; unmatched bases: 7. The CDR3 spans 16 residues. The CDR3 nucleotides are TGTGCCAGTAGTCCTAAGACAGGGTATAGCAATCAGCCCCAGCATTTT. It translates to CASSPKTGYSNQPQHF.

There are many counts of this clonotype. V is TRBV4-2 and J is TRBJ2-1, with TRBD1 matching over 7 bases. J was trimmed by 2 bases and V by 5 bases; bases with no gene match: 6. Germline assignment: CDR1 LGHNA and CDR2 YNFKEQ. The CDR3 totals 15 residues. Here the CDR3 DNA reads TGTGCCAGCAGCTTAGAGGGGGCCCCCTACAATGAGCAGTTCTTC. Its protein product is CASSLEGAPYNEQFF.

This clonotype was seen at least ten times. The rearrangement uses TRBV6-2 or TRBV6-3 and TRBJ1-5, with D maybe TRBD1 (5 bases). The V gene lost 5 bases and the J gene lost 5 bases, with 19 bases spanning the gap. Germline assignment: CDR1 MNHEY and CDR2 SVGEGT. This CDR3 has 16 residues. This CDR3 reads CASSTRDGWKDQPQHF. The CDR3 DNA is TGTGCCAGCAGTACGAGGGACGGCTGGAAGGATCAGCCCCAGCATTTT.

This clonotype was counted between two and nine times. This chain links TRBV6-1 with TRBJ2-1; unclear D gene. Trimming removed 1 base from V and 5 bases from J, with 12 bases in between. CDR1 is MNHNS and CDR2 is SASEGT in the germline V gene. This CDR3 has 15 residues. The CDR3 DNA reads TGTGCCAGCAGTGAAGTTCCCTTTAGCCACAATGAGCAGTTCTTC. The encoded protein is CASSEVPFSHNEQFF.

This clonotype has just a few counts. The chain joins TRBV2 to TRBJ2-7; 7 nucleotides agree with TRBD2. This CDR3 region has 15 residues. Germline-derived CDR1 and CDR2 are SNHLY and FYNNEI. Losses at the gene ends were 7 bases for V and 6 bases for J; bases not matched to a gene: 15. The CDR3: CASTSSGELKPEQYF. The CDR3, as DNA: TGTGCCAGCACGTCTAGCGGCGAACTTAAACCCGAGCAGTACTTC.

This clonotype has just a few counts. CDR3 residues: CASSLTSGTFEQFF. DNA of the CDR3: TGTGCCAGCAGCTTGACTAGCGGGACTTTTGAGCAGTTCTTC. The genes are TRBV5-6 and TRBJ2-1; 10 bases map to TRBD2. The germline V gene encodes CDR1 SGHDT and CDR2 YYEEEE. The J segment lost 9 bases and the V segment lost 1 base, leaving 4 bases of the junction unmatched. The length of the CDR3 is 14 residues.

The chain joins TRBV2 to TRBJ2-2; no definite D call. CDR3 size: 13 residues. The V gene's germline CDR1 is SNHLY and CDR2 FYNNEI. V lost 9 bases to trimming and J lost 10 bases, with 18 bases between them. CDR3 nucleotides: TGTGCCAGTAGACCACTACGCGGCGAGGAGCTGTTTTTT. This gives the protein CASRPLRGEELFF.

This clonotype showed up just a few times. V and J are TRBV7-2 and TRBJ1-6, with 7 positions matching TRBD1. Germline assignment: CDR1 SGHTA and CDR2 FQGNSA. The junction had 3 bases not matched to a gene; V was cut back by 5 bases and J by 5 bases. The CDR3 sequence is 14 residues long. CDR3 in DNA: TGTGCCAGCAGCGGACAGGTCGATAATTCACCCCTCCACTTT. Protein: CASSGQVDNSPLHF.

This clonotype was counted a few times. The chain couples TRBV2 to TRBJ1-5; D uncertain. Looked up from germline, CDR1 is SNHLY and CDR2 is FYNNEI. The CDR3 contains 13 residues. With 6 bases removed from V and 0 bases from J, the gap between germline ends came to 6 bases. Here the CDR3 DNA reads TGTGCCAGCAGGGCTTATAGCAATCAGCCCCAGCATTTT. Translation gives CASRAYSNQPQHF.

This clonotype was detected many times. The V and J genes are TRBV20-1 and TRBJ1-6, with 9 positions matching TRBD1. Germline V CDR1 and CDR2: DFQATT, SNEGSKA (reference sequence). V lost 1 base, J lost 10 bases, and 11 bases stayed unmatched. CDR3 length equals 16 residues. The CDR3 nucleotides read TGCAGTGCTAGAGGGAACAAGGGACAGGGCCGGTCACCCCTCCACTTT. It codes for CSARGNKGQGRSPLHF.

The CDR3 loop reads CASSIGQGRTGELFF. The DNA of the CDR3 is TGTGCCAGCAGTATTGGACAGGGCCGAACCGGGGAGCTGTTTTTT. The V and J genes are TRBV2 and TRBJ2-2, with 8 bases matching TRBD1. The CDR3 is made up of 15 amino acids. The V and J ends lost 5 bases and 5 bases, in that order; junction bases with no gene match: 7. From germline, CDR1 is SNHLY and CDR2 FYNNEI.

This clonotype occurred many times. V usage is TRBV12-5 and J usage is TRBJ1-1, with a tentative D call TRBD1 (6 bases). CDR3 length equals 13 residues. Between the trimmed V and J ends, which lost 4 bases and 6 bases, there was a span of 12 bases. The germline CDR1 and CDR2 sequences are LGHNT and FRNRAP. The CDR3 DNA is TGTGCTAGTGGTTCCAACTCAGGGGCTGAAGCTTTCTTT. Translation: CASGSNSGAEAFF.

There are many counts of this clonotype. V gene TRBV20-1 combines with J gene TRBJ2-4; the match to TRBD1 covers 7 bases. Germline V gives CDR1 DFQATT, CDR2 SNEGSKA (reference sequence). The CDR3 consists of 14 residues. The V gene end was trimmed by 1 base and the J gene end by 1 base; junction bases not matched to a gene: 1. The CDR3 loop is CSARVQGAKNIQYF. DNA of the CDR3: TGCAGTGCTAGAGTACAGGGGGCCAAAAACATTCAGTACTTC.

The chain links TRBV7-9 to TRBJ2-3; 7 bases fit TRBD2. Germline CDR1 SEHNR, CDR2 FQNEAQ (reference sequence). V dropped 1 base and J dropped 4; count of bases not matched to a gene: 2. CDR3 size: 14 residues. This CDR3 is CASSLGLAADTQYF. CDR3 in DNA: TGTGCCAGCAGCTTAGGACTAGCAGCAGATACGCAGTATTTT.

This clonotype was observed once. V is TRBV7-9 and J is TRBJ2-7; 9 bases align to TRBD1. In germline, CDR1 is SEHNR, CDR2 FQNEAQ (reference sequence). V was clipped by 5 bases and J by 2 bases; unmatched bases: 16. The CDR3 sequence is 18 residues long. The CDR3 DNA reads TGTGCCAGCAGCCCGGGACAGGGAACGGGACTCCTAGCCTACGAGCAGTACTTC. This encodes CASSPGQGTGLLAYEQYF.

The chain combines TRBV25-1 with TRBJ2-5, with 7 bases aligning to TRBD1. Germline loops: CDR1 MGHDK, CDR2 SYGVNS. This CDR3 region has 12 residues. V was clipped by 7 bases and J by 4 bases; unmatched bases: 3. CDR3 loop: CASKGAGETQYF. In nucleotides, the CDR3 is TGTGCCAGCAAGGGGGCTGGAGAGACCCAGTACTTC.

This clonotype was seen more than once but under ten times. V is TRBV7-2 and J is TRBJ2-5; TRBD2 matches at 7 bases. With 0 bases clipped from V and 3 bases from J, the junction kept 13 bases outside the gene matches. The CDR3 is 18 amino acids. Germline CDR1 and CDR2: SGHTA and FQGNSA. This chain's CDR3 is CASSLALSGTRLEETQYF. The CDR3 DNA reads TGTGCCAGCAGCTTAGCGCTCAGCGGGACGCGTCTTGAAGAGACCCAGTACTTC. Combining the CDR3 with reference TRBV7-2 and TRBJ2-5 gives the whole variable domain GAGVSQSPSNKVTEKGKDVELRCDPISGHTALYWYRQSLGQGLEFLIYFQGNSAPDKSGLPSDRFSAERTGGSVSTLTIQRTQQEDSAVYLCASSLALSGTRLEETQYFGPGTRLLVL.

Many counts were recorded for this clonotype. The J gene is TRBJ2-6, the V gene TRBV5-1; tentative D call: TRBD2 (6 bases). V was clipped by 0 bases and J by 0 bases, with 13 bases between them. The CDR3 covers 18 residues. The germline V gene has CDR1 SGHRS and CDR2 YFSETQ. The CDR3 here is CASSLAPGLNSGANVLTF. The CDR3 nucleotides read TGCGCCAGCAGCTTGGCCCCGGGACTGAACTCTGGGGCCAACGTCCTGACTTTC.